This T cell receptor beta chain is drawn from a study of cytotoxic CD8 clonotypes in ibrutinib-treated CLL (dated by TCRdb to about 2021). A note on the overall study: The cohort was composed of roughly ten relapsed/refractory and roughly 16 treatment-naive patients; IGHV unmutated status was identified in approximately 18 patients. Partial responses were observed in some 24 patients and complete responses in 2; after a median follow-up of about 69 months, remission was maintained in approximately 15 patients and progression was observed in 12. The response samples were drawn at a median of roughly twelve months into treatment, with a range of roughly 6 to 36 months. Longitudinal samples were available for about 30% of the roughly 86 trial participants. Cryopreserved peripheral blood mononuclear cells were obtained before treatment, at response, and at either sustained remission or disease progression. An average of around 250,000 productive templates and roughly 94,000 productive rearrangements was obtained per sample. Findings and caveats that apply to the study as a whole: At baseline, clonality was higher than in age-matched healthy donors and showed a strong correlation with circulating CD8+ T-cell counts. Sampling times were not matched between patients in sustained remission and patients whose disease was progressing, and lymph node repertoires were not examined. Clonality rose at ibrutinib response, remained stable during sustained remission, and dropped back toward baseline at progression. Public clonotypes were rare and either contracted or stayed stable during treatment, and the rise in clonality at ibrutinib response reflected the expansion of private clonotypes.

Reading from cysteine to phenylalanine, the CDR3 counts 16 amino acids. The read is trimmed to its CDR3 DNA, 48 bases read in frame from base 1. Taken from the germline V gene, the CDR1 and CDR2 loops are MDHEN and SYDVKM. Here V drops 3 bases and J drops 2 bases, and the junction holds 6 bases not matched to any gene. On a MiSeq, deep resolution sequencing aimed for a depth between 1 in 1 million and 1 in 200,000 T cells, with each clonotype covered approximately 10x on average. The immunoSEQ hsTCRB Kit was used to generate TCR beta libraries. The paper's data handling went like this. The data were analyzed with ImmunoSEQ Analyzer and ImmunoSEQ Data Assistant, and V, D and J gene assignments followed IMGT definitions. Clonality, which ranges from 0 to 1, was calculated as one minus the normalized Shannon entropy of productive rearrangement frequencies. Only overrepresented clonotypes making up at least 0.05% of each patient's repertoire were included in the public clonotype analysis. Repertoires from more than ten age-matched healthy donors in immuneACCESS were used as clonality controls. This immuneACCESS table, as held by TCRdb, lists in-frame sequences with V and J called but not all clones. Of the missing ones, under half trace to an unresolved V gene in checked studies; the others have no known cause. For V, J and clone size, that table is used; D and trimming come from the DNA. The sample table contains around 300,000 clones; only one count was recorded for roughly 79% of them. The ten largest clones represent 5% to 7% of the sample.

For TCR beta library preparation, approximately 1.8 micrograms of genomic DNA was extracted from cryopreserved PBMCs. Longitudinal blood samples from CLL patients on ibrutinib monotherapy were analyzed using high-throughput TCR beta sequencing. Patients were enrolled in a phase 2 open-label single-center ibrutinib monotherapy trial. With regard to this clone: This receptor's antigen is unknown. Per-base quality was not reported, and no clone a single base away is much larger than it.

The TCR sequence derives from a human donor with chronic lymphocytic leukemia. Recombination connected TRBV28 to TRBJ2-1; 8 central bases correspond to TRBD1. The sample in question was PBMCs, obtained before ibrutinib treatment. The nucleotide sequence is TGTGCCAGCAGTTTTTACCAGGGGGCAACCTACAATGAGCAGTTCTTC. This codes for CASSFYQGATYNEQFF.